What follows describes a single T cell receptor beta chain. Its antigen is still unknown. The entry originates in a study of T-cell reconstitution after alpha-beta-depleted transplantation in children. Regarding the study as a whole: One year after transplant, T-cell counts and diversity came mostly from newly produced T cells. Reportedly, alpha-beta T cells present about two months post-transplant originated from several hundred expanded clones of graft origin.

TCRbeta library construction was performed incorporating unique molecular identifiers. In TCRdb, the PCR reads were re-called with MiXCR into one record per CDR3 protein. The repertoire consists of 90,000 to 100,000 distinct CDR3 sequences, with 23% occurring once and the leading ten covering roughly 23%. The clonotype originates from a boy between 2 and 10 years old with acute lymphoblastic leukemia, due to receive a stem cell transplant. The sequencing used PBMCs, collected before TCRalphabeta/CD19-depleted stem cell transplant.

This CDR3 is CSAVRAGGIETQYF. For the CDR3, the DNA is TGCAGCGCCGTTCGGGCGGGAGGTATTGAGACCCAGTACTTC. The gene calls are TRBV29-1 and TRBJ2-5; 8 nucleotides align to TRBD2. The CDR3 spans 14 residues. After removal of 7 bases from V and 5 bases from J, the junction contained 12 bases not matched to a gene. Germline loops: CDR1 SQVTM, CDR2 ANQGSEA.